This T cell receptor (beta chain) stems from a study of T cells after posttransplantation cyclophosphamide. Cells defined as naive were viable CD3+CD4+ or CD3+CD8+ and CCR7+CD45RA+CD45RO-CD95-CD27+CD28+. On the day of bone marrow donation, the related graft donor provided peripheral blood. With regard to this clone: What it binds is not known.

V was cut by 1 base and J by 2 bases, with 8 bases left in between. CDR3 length: 14 residues. CDR1 SEHNR and CDR2 FQNEAQ come from the germline V gene (reference sequence). The data were produced by immunoSEQ multiplex PCR, yet TCRdb's version contains in-frame clones alone and is incomplete. The sample shows under 20,000 clones, less than 95% of them seen only once. Study observations and caveats: Donor-recipient repertoire similarity was low at 1-2 months, rising over year one. Skin or GI-infiltrating T cells shared few TRB sequences with blood. Recipient CMV seropositivity and CMV reactivation strongly tracked TRB clonality.

This sequence joins TRBV7-9 and TRBJ1-1; tentatively, D is TRBD1 (6 bases). What was sequenced was naive CD4+ T cells sorted from blood. This TCR came from a woman in her 50s in good health and a related stem cell transplant donor. The CDR3 sequence: CASSLDRVNTEAFF. For the CDR3, the DNA is TGTGCCAGCAGCTTAGACAGGGTAAACACTGAAGCTTTCTTT.